This T cell receptor beta chain was profiled in a study of Graves' ophthalmopathy and Graves' hyperthyroidism. This clonotype came up many times. V was shortened by 5 bases and J by 6 bases, with 10 bases between the two germline ends. The CDR3 has 12 residues. Germline values: CDR1 SNHLY, CDR2 FYNNEI. RNA transcripts yielded amplified TCR beta CDR3 regions. HTBI-primed RT-PCR formed the first round, and a multiplex PCR formed the second. TCRdb used MiXCR to reprocess the multiplex PCR reads, holding one entry per CDR3 protein. The data show 740,000 or so distinct CDR3 sequences, with around 40% seen just once and about 40% held by the top ten. Ophthalmopathy donors showed moderate-to-severe activity, CAS ≥3, NOSPECS ≥4 and a duration under 3 months. Pregnancy or lactation, uncontrolled infections and other autoimmune diseases were grounds for excluding patients. The authors diagnosed from clinical symptoms, serum thyroxine, TRAb, thyroid ultrasound and orbital computed tomography.

The sequence was obtained from an adult man with Graves' ophthalmopathy. The chain joins TRBV2 to TRBJ1-2; D is unresolved. Sequencing input: peripheral blood. CDR3 DNA sequence: TGTGCCAGCAGTCCCCTCCTACATGGCTACACCTTC. This translates into CASSPLLHGYTF.